The 27 T cell receptor beta chains presented below share a single source sample, sequenced in a study of blood T cell repertoires in COVID-19. Only in-frame clones appear in the TCRdb table, and some are missing; sequencing was by immunoSEQ multiplex PCR. The table shows 60,000 to 85,000 clones, with roughly 89% occurring only once. Sequencing input: peripheral blood. The receptors shown here come from a woman between 50 and 59 years old with active COVID-19.

The chain uses TRBV5-1 and TRBJ2-5, with D tentatively TRBD1 (6 bases). The CDR3 extends over 14 amino acids. V gave up 4 bases and J gave up 5 bases, with 15 bases separating them. The germline gives CDR1 SGHRS, CDR2 YFSETQ. The CDR3 DNA follows: TGCGCCAGCAGCCCGGGACAACCTAGTGAGACCCAGTACTTC. As protein: CASSPGQPSETQYF.

V and J are TRBV7-8 and TRBJ2-1; the D gene is possibly TRBD1 (6 bases). The germline CDR1 and CDR2 sequences are SGHVS and FQNEAQ. The CDR3 consists of 13 residues. Trimming left V 3 bases short and J 7 bases short, with 10 bases between. The CDR3 here is CASSLGDTNEQFF. The CDR3 nucleotides read TGTGCCAGCAGCTTGGGGGACACGAATGAGCAGTTCTTC.

The genes are TRBV10-3 and TRBJ2-1, with 12 nucleotides matching TRBD1. Trimming took 7 bases from V and 7 from J; bases not matched to a gene: 8. The CDR3 sequence is 15 residues long. Germline V gene sequence: CDR1 ENHRY, CDR2 SYGVKD. This chain's CDR3 is CAINTGTGGGNEQFF. CDR3 DNA sequence: TGTGCCATCAATACCGGGACAGGGGGCGGGAATGAGCAGTTCTTC.

This sequence joins TRBV6-1 and TRBJ2-1; D is unclear. The CDR3 is 14 residues long. V lost 3 bases and J 12 bases, leaving 18 bases between the germline ends. Germline V gene data show CDR1 as MNHNS and CDR2 as SASEGT. CDR3 protein: CASSDGPESPGQFF. The DNA for the CDR3 is TGTGCCAGCAGTGACGGTCCAGAATCCCCAGGGCAGTTCTTC.

The rearrangement uses TRBV7-8 and TRBJ2-1, with 7 bases lining up with TRBD2. V was pared by 5 bases and J by 15 bases, with 7 bases of the junction left unmatched. The CDR3 contains 11 residues. Germline V CDR1 and CDR2: SGHVS, FQNEAQ. CDR3 protein: CASSPGLSWFF. In DNA form, the CDR3 reads TGTGCCAGCAGCCCGGGACTAAGTTGGTTCTTC.

The chain uses TRBV30 and TRBJ2-5; 14 bases agree with TRBD2. The germline V gene has CDR1 GTSNPN and CDR2 SVGIG (reference sequence). The CDR3 contains 16 residues. V shed 2 bases and J 5 bases; nucleotides not matched to a gene: 7. The CDR3 spells CAWSIGTSGSRETQYF. CDR3 nucleotide sequence: TGTGCCTGGAGTATCGGGACTAGCGGGAGTCGGGAGACCCAGTACTTC.

The chain links TRBV27 to TRBJ2-2, with 11 bases identical to TRBD2. The CDR3 has 16 amino acids. Looked up from germline, CDR1 is MNHEY and CDR2 is SMNVEV (reference sequence). Trimming removed 3 bases from V and 7 bases from J; junction bases left unmatched: 7. The CDR3 loop reads CASSFGTSGIGGELFF. Written as DNA, the CDR3 is TGTGCCAGCAGTTTTGGGACTAGCGGCATCGGCGGGGAGCTGTTTTTT.

This chain connects TRBV27 to TRBJ2-1, with 14 bases matching TRBD2. The CDR3 extends over 17 amino acids. The V gene end was trimmed by 3 bases and the J gene end by 4 bases; junction bases not matched to a gene: 5. Per germline, CDR1 MNHEY and CDR2 SMNVEV (reference sequence). DNA of the CDR3: TGTGCCAGCAGTTTCGGGACTAGCGGGAGTTTGTACAATGAGCAGTTCTTC. This gives the protein CASSFGTSGSLYNEQFF.

The genes are TRBV7-7 and TRBJ2-1; TRBD1 matches 8 bases. This CDR3 contains 15 residues. V trimming: 5 bases; J trimming: 8 bases; junction bases outside the gene matches: 11. CDR1 is SSHAT, CDR2 FNYEAQ, per germline (reference sequence). As DNA, the CDR3 is TGTGCCAGCAGCCTATCCCGGGACAGGCGGGATGAGCAGTTCTTC. Protein product: CASSLSRDRRDEQFF.

The chain recombines TRBV18 with TRBJ1-5, with 7 bases that match TRBD1. This CDR3 has 15 residues. In germline, CDR1 is KGHSH, CDR2 LQKENI. V was pared by 5 bases and J by 2 bases, with 6 bases of the junction left unmatched. The CDR3 loop is CASSFTQGGNQPQHF. The CDR3 DNA follows: TGTGCCAGCTCATTCACTCAGGGGGGCAATCAGCCCCAGCATTTT.

This chain links TRBV11-3 with TRBJ1-1; tentative D call: TRBD1 (5 bases). This CDR3 region has 14 residues. CDR1 and CDR2 from the germline V gene are SGHNT and YENEEA. The ends were cut back, 1 base at V and 4 bases at J, with 10 bases in the middle. The CDR3 nucleotides read TGTGCCAGCAGCTTAGGGGGCGGAACCACTGAAGCTTTCTTT. This encodes CASSLGGGTTEAFF.

V is TRBV7-2 and J is TRBJ2-7; a weak D match, TRBD1 (5 bases). The CDR3 has 15 amino acids. V was trimmed by 4 bases and J by 5 bases, leaving 18 bases between them. Looked up from germline, CDR1 is SGHTA and CDR2 is FQGNSA. The CDR3 loop reads CASSSPTGARNEQYF. The CDR3 nucleotides are TGTGCCAGCAGCTCCCCTACTGGGGCCCGGAACGAGCAGTACTTC.

The rearrangement uses TRBV9 and TRBJ2-1; 7 positions match TRBD2. Trimming removed 0 bases from V and 8 bases from J; junction bases left unmatched: 8. The CDR3 extends over 15 amino acids. The germline V gene has CDR1 SGDLS and CDR2 YYNGEE. CDR3 residues: CASSVDGGRIDEQFF. The CDR3 region has the DNA TGTGCCAGCAGCGTAGACGGCGGGAGAATCGATGAGCAGTTCTTC.

The rearrangement links TRBV2 to TRBJ1-1; TRBD1 might be the D (5 bases). Germline loops: CDR1 SNHLY, CDR2 FYNNEI. This CDR3 has 15 amino acids. Trimming took off 4 bases at V and 5 bases at J, with 17 bases between the two ends. DNA for the CDR3: TGTGCCAGCAGTGTTAGGAGGGTTGAGGGGACTGAAGCTTTCTTT. Translated, it gives CASSVRRVEGTEAFF.

This sequence joins TRBV14 and TRBJ2-1, with 7 nucleotides matching TRBD2. V lost 6 bases and J lost 0; bases outside the gene matches: 2. Germline values: CDR1 SGHDN, CDR2 FVKESK. This CDR3 region has 14 residues. The CDR3 protein is CASRRDYSYNEQFF. CDR3 nucleotide sequence: TGTGCCAGCAGGCGGGACTACTCCTACAATGAGCAGTTCTTC.

Comments on this clone: In the same sample, other DNA sequences code for this CDR3. The chain uses TRBV9 and TRBJ2-1, with 8 bases identical to TRBD2. J gave up 3 bases and V 0 bases, and 2 bases lay outside the gene matches. The CDR3 sequence is 15 residues long. Germline CDR1 reads SGDLS; CDR2 reads YYNGEE. The CDR3 DNA sequence: TGTGCCAGCAGCGTAGAACTAGCGGACTACAATGAGCAGTTCTTC. This translates into CASSVELADYNEQFF.

Only a few counts were recorded for this clone. This sequence joins TRBV27 and TRBJ1-1; D is uncertain. Germline-derived CDR1 and CDR2 are MNHEY and SMNVEV (reference sequence). V gave up 8 bases and J gave up 3 bases, with 13 bases separating them. This CDR3 has 13 residues. CDR3 amino acids: CASRSGGHTEAFF. The CDR3 DNA follows: TGTGCCAGCCGCTCCGGTGGGCACACTGAAGCTTTCTTT.

The chain uses TRBV19 and TRBJ1-1; the D is unclear. The V gene's germline CDR1 is LNHDA and CDR2 SQIVND (reference sequence). The CDR3 has 14 amino acids. V gave up 3 bases and J gave up 0 bases, with 8 bases separating them. The CDR3: CASSINPVNTEAFF. Written as DNA, the CDR3 is TGTGCCAGTAGTATTAACCCGGTGAACACTGAAGCTTTCTTT.

The V gene is TRBV7-8, the J gene TRBJ2-7; 8 bases agree with TRBD2. V was clipped by 2 bases and J by 1 base; unmatched bases: 4. Germline-derived CDR1 and CDR2 are SGHVS and FQNEAQ. CDR3 size: 15 residues. The CDR3, as DNA: TGTGCCAGCAGCTTACCCAGCGGGAGTTCCTACGAGCAGTACTTC. It codes for CASSLPSGSSYEQYF.

The gene calls are TRBV7-3 and TRBJ2-5; tentative D call: TRBD2 (6 bases). Trimming shortened V by 5 bases and J by 7 bases, and 20 bases separated the two germline ends. The CDR3 length is 15 residues. Germline-derived CDR1 and CDR2 are SGHTA and FQGTGA. CDR3 nucleotide sequence: TGTGCCAGCAGCGCCGATAGCGGAGCCGGTCGGACCCAGTACTTC. This sequence encodes CASSADSGAGRTQYF. Full variable domain (outside the CDR3, taken from reference TRBV7-3 and TRBJ2-5): GAGVSQTPSNKVTEKGKYVELRCDPISGHTALYWYRQSLGQGPEFLIYFQGTGAADDSGLPNDRFFAVRPEGSVSTLKIQRTERGDSAVYLCASSADSGAGRTQYFGPGTRLLVL.

This clone turned up a few times. The DNA for the CDR3 is TGTGCCAGCGGTGGAGCGGGAGGGAGCACAGATACGCAGTATTTT. This codes for CASGGAGGSTDTQYF. V and J are TRBV3-1 (or the pseudogene TRBV3-2) and TRBJ2-3; 10 nucleotides match TRBD2. CDR1 and CDR2 from the germline V gene are LGHDT and YNNKEL (reference sequence). CDR3 size: 15 residues. J lost 0 bases, V lost 8 bases, and 5 bases had no gene match.

This sequence joins TRBV28 and TRBJ1-3, with TRBD1 matching over 8 bases. Germline V CDR1 and CDR2: MDHEN, SYDVKM. There are 18 residues in the CDR3. V lost 5 bases to trimming and J lost 1 base; unmatched junction nucleotides: 13. CDR3 DNA sequence: TGTGCCAGCAGTCCGCGATATGACAGGGGAGTGTCTGGAAACACCATATATTTT. Translating gives CASSPRYDRGVSGNTIYF.

This rearrangement joins TRBV6-2 or TRBV6-3 to TRBJ2-1, with TRBD2 as a possible D gene (5 bases). Trimming stripped 2 bases from V and 8 bases from J, with 7 bases between. Germline CDR1 and CDR2: MNHEY and SVGEGT. This CDR3 has 12 amino acids. CDR3 DNA: TGTGCCAGCAGTTACGGGCGGGATGAGCAGTTCTTC. Its translation is CASSYGRDEQFF.

J is TRBJ1-2 and V is TRBV12-3 or TRBV12-4; a possible D gene is TRBD1 (5 bases). This CDR3 is built from 13 residues. V was clipped by 7 bases and J by 4 bases, with 13 bases between them. CDR3 nucleotide sequence: TGTGCCAGCACCTGGGAGGGGAGCTATGGCTACACCTTC. This encodes CASTWEGSYGYTF.

V and J are TRBV7-9 and TRBJ2-3, with TRBD2 identical over 10 bases. The J segment lost 2 bases and the V segment lost 5 bases, leaving 7 bases of the junction unmatched. CDR3 length equals 16 residues. Germline V lookup: CDR1 SEHNR, CDR2 FQNEAQ (reference sequence). The CDR3 reads CASSPGLAVLTDTQYF. The CDR3 nucleotides are TGTGCCAGCAGCCCCGGACTAGCGGTCCTCACAGATACGCAGTATTTT.

The chain combines TRBV28 with TRBJ2-1; TRBD2 matches at 8 bases. The CDR3 is 16 residues long. V lost 6 bases to trimming and J lost 2 bases; unmatched junction nucleotides: 9. The germline V gene has CDR1 MDHEN and CDR2 SYDVKM. The CDR3 DNA follows: TGTGCCAGCAGCCGGGCAGCGGGGGTTCCCTACAATGAGCAGTTCTTC. Translated: CASSRAAGVPYNEQFF.

The chain links TRBV18 to TRBJ1-2; 7 bases agree with TRBD1. Germline loops: CDR1 KGHSH, CDR2 LQKENI. Trimming at V came to 6 bases and at J to 4 bases, leaving 5 bases not matched to a gene. CDR3 length: 13 amino acids. The CDR3 bases are TGTGCCAGCTCCCTCGACAGGGTCTATGGCTACACCTTC. Translation: CASSLDRVYGYTF.